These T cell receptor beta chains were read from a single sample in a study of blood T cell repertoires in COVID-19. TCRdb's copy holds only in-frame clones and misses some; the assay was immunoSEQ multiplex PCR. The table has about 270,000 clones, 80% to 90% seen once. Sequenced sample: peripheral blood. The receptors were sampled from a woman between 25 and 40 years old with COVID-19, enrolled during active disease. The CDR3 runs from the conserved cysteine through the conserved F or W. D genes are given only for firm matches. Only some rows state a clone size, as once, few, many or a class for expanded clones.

CDR3 protein: CSAESGRDEQFF
CDR3 DNA: TGCAGCGCCGAATCAGGGCGCGATGAGCAGTTCTTC
V gene: TRBV29-1
clone size: once
CDR3 length: 12
J gene: TRBJ2-1
D gene: .

CDR3 protein: CASRTWTGGVTGELFF
CDR3 DNA: TGTGCCAGCAGAACCTGGACAGGGGGCGTGACCGGGGAGCTGTTTTTT
V gene: TRBV28
clone size: once
CDR3 length: 16
J gene: TRBJ2-2
D gene: TRBD1

CDR3 protein: CASRPRGRMETQYF
CDR3 DNA: TGTGCCAGTAGGCCGAGGGGGCGTATGGAGACCCAGTACTTC
V gene: TRBV19
clone size: .
CDR3 length: 14
J gene: TRBJ2-5
D gene: TRBD1

CDR3 protein: CASSTSPRGPNSPLHF
CDR3 DNA: TGCGCCAGCAGCACCTCCCCCAGGGGCCCGAATTCACCCCTCCACTTT
V gene: TRBV5-1
clone size: few
CDR3 length: 16
J gene: TRBJ1-6
D gene: .

CDR3 protein: CASSQDVGGADNEQFF
CDR3 DNA: TGTGCCAGCAGCCAAGATGTGGGGGGGGCGGACAATGAGCAGTTCTTC
V gene: TRBV14
clone size: .
CDR3 length: 16
J gene: TRBJ2-1
D gene: .

CDR3 protein: CASSTGGASYEQYF
CDR3 DNA: TGCGCCAGCAGTACAGGGGGCGCATCCTACGAGCAGTACTTC
V gene: TRBV10-2
clone size: .
CDR3 length: 14
J gene: TRBJ2-7
D gene: TRBD1

CDR3 protein: CASSRDYLSYNEQFF
CDR3 DNA: TGTGCCAGCAGTCGAGACTACCTCTCCTACAATGAGCAGTTCTTC
V gene: TRBV6-5
clone size: .
CDR3 length: 15
J gene: TRBJ2-1
D gene: .

CDR3 protein: CASSFAGGGTDTQYF
CDR3 DNA: TGTGCCAGCAGCTTTGCGGGGGGAGGCACAGATACGCAGTATTTT
V gene: TRBV5-4
clone size: .
CDR3 length: 15
J gene: TRBJ2-3
D gene: TRBD2

CDR3 protein: CATSGTGVNEQFF
CDR3 DNA: TGTGCCACCTCTGGGACAGGGGTCAATGAGCAGTTCTTC
V gene: TRBV25-1
clone size: .
CDR3 length: 13
J gene: TRBJ2-1
D gene: TRBD1

CDR3 protein: CASSRETLINEQFF
CDR3 DNA: TGTGCCAGCAGTCGGGAGACACTAATAAATGAGCAGTTCTTC
V gene: TRBV2
clone size: .
CDR3 length: 14
J gene: TRBJ2-1
D gene: .

CDR3 protein: CASSQTGLGYTF
CDR3 DNA: TGTGCCAGCAGCCAGACAGGTCTAGGCTACACCTTC
V gene: TRBV6-5
clone size: few
CDR3 length: 12
J gene: TRBJ1-2
D gene: .

CDR3 protein: CSVLRQVWNTEAFF
CDR3 DNA: TGCAGCGTTCTTCGACAGGTCTGGAACACTGAAGCTTTCTTT
V gene: TRBV29-1
clone size: .
CDR3 length: 14
J gene: TRBJ1-1
D gene: .

CDR3 protein: CASSKAGTFPYEQYF
CDR3 DNA: TGTGCCAGTAGTAAAGCGGGGACCTTCCCCTACGAGCAGTACTTC
V gene: TRBV19
clone size: .
CDR3 length: 15
J gene: TRBJ2-7
D gene: TRBD2

CDR3 protein: CASSPPQGRKFF
CDR3 DNA: TGCGCCAGCAGCCCCCCCCAGGGAAGAAAGTTCTTC
V gene: TRBV5-1
clone size: .
CDR3 length: 12
J gene: TRBJ2-1
D gene: .